This T cell receptor beta chain emerged from a study of blood T cell repertoires in COVID-19. Germline V lookup: CDR1 SEHNR, CDR2 FQNEAQ (reference sequence). The trim removed 5 bases at V and 1 base at J, leaving 6 bases unmatched. The CDR3 length is 15 residues. TCRdb's table, derived via immunoSEQ multiplex PCR, lists solely in-frame clones and lacks some. The sample lists tens of thousands of clones, roughly four fifths occurring once. The origin of this receptor is a woman of 80 years or more with acute or convalescent COVID-19. The gene calls are TRBV7-9 and TRBJ2-5; 8 bases are shared with TRBD1. Sequences were obtained from peripheral blood. This CDR3 reads CASSPRTGIQETQYF. The CDR3 coding sequence is TGTGCCAGCAGCCCGAGGACAGGGATCCAAGAGACCCAGTACTTC.